This T cell receptor beta chain was obtained from a study of blood T cell repertoires in COVID-19 (dated by TCRdb to 2018 to 2020). Broadly, across the study: Samples from collaborators originated in the United States, Italy and Spain and spanned both the acute and convalescent phases of COVID-19. Where HLA class I and class II types were available, the types were taken from metadata supplied by the sample provider, not from assay-based typing. The repertoires were made available in a free public database intended to serve as a resource for research on the immune response to SARS-CoV-2. Sample metadata almost always included a de-identified subject ID, COVID-19 status, age in years and sex. The prospective study material was composed of cDNA or gDNA derived from T cells, B-cell-depleted T cells, or PBMCs. Deeply sampled blood TCRbeta repertoires from subjects exposed to, actively infected with, or recovered from COVID-19 were included in the dataset. Samples were obtained from the ongoing ImmuneRACE study (first 160 participants) and from 1,200 or so subjects provided by 6 global collaborators. Here is what the overall study found, with its caveats: How much clinical and demographic metadata was included differed by source and by participant, and the metadata was provided uncurated.

Enrolling through a virtual design, the prospective study's participants ranged in age from roughly 18 to 90 years and lived across about two dozen United States geographic areas. Cohort assignment in the prospective study relied on participant-reported clinical history from a screening survey and a study questionnaire. Each participant in the prospective study had whole blood, serum and a nasopharyngeal or oropharyngeal swab collected by mobile phlebotomists. Participants in the prospective study had the option to provide additional blood draws and questionnaires over an approximately 2-month period. Before DNA extraction, prospective study blood samples were shipped either frozen or at room temperature. The CDR3 goes from the cysteine to the phenylalanine over 16 residues. The only DNA kept is the CDR3, 48 bases in frame from the first base. CDR1 is given as MNHEY and CDR2 as SVGEGT, both from the germline V gene. Trimming removed 6 bases from V and 6 bases from J; the gene matches leave 14 bases unexplained.

About this clone: No cognate antigen has been identified for it. Base qualities are not provided; no much larger clone lies one nucleotide away.

TCRbeta CDR3 regions were amplified from genomic DNA using the immunoSEQ Assay, a bias-controlled multiplex PCR. In the authors' own workflow: Nucleated cell counts per sample were estimated from amplification of reference gene primers within the assay. Sequence reads were collapsed and filtered to measure the absolute abundance of every unique TCRbeta CDR3 rearrangement. For each sample, productive Simpson clonality was calculated by taking the square root of Simpson's diversity index across productive rearrangements. TCRdb limited this immuneACCESS table to in-frame rearrangements with V and J called. A share of clones is missing; checked studies link under half to unresolved V genes, and the rest is unexplained. V and J calls and clone size come straight from that table; D and trimming were deduced from the DNA. The sample contains 150,000 to 200,000 clones, roughly 90% of them found a single time. The top ten constitute 0.95% to 1.5% of the sample.

The sequence is built from TRBV6-2 or TRBV6-3 and TRBJ2-1; TRBD2 fits 7 bases in the junction. This clonotype originated in a human donor with acute COVID-19. The donor label of this sample is uncertain. The sequenced sample consisted of PBMCs or T cells enriched from blood (not recorded which). In nucleotides, the sequence is TGTGCCAGCAGCGGATTGGGAGCGGGAAACCCCAATGAGCAGTTCTTC. This is translated as CASSGLGAGNPNEQFF.